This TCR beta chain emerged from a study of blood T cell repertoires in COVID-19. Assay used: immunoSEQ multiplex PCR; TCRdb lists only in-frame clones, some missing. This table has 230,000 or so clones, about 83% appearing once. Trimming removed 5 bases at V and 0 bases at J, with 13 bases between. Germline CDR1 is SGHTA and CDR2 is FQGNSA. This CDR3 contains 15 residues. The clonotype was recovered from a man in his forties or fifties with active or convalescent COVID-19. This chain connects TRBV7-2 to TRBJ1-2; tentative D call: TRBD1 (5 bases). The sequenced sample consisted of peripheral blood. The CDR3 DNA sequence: TGTGCCAGCAGCAATGGGGCTCTACCTAACTATGGCTACACCTTC. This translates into CASSNGALPNYGYTF.